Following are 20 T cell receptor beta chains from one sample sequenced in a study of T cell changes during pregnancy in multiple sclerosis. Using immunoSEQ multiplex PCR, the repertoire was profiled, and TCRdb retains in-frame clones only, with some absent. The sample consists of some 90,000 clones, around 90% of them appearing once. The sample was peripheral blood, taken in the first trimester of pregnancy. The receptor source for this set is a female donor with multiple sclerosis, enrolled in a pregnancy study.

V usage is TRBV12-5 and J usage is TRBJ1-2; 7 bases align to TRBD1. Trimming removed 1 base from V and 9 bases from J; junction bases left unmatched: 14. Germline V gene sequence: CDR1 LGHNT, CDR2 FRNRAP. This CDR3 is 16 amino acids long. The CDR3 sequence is CASGLAKGRGWLSYTF. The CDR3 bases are TGTGCTAGTGGTTTGGCTAAGGGCAGGGGGTGGTTAAGCTACACCTTC. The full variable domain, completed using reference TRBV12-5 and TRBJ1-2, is DARVTQTPRHKVTEMGQEVTMRCQPILGHNTVFWYRQTMMQGLELLAYFRNRAPLDDSGMPKDRFSAEMPDATLATLKIQPSEPRDSAVYFCASGLAKGRGWLSYTFGSGTRLTVV.

The CDR3 DNA reads TGTGCCAGCAGCCTCGGACAGGGCCACTATGGCTACACCTTC. It codes for CASSLGQGHYGYTF. The chain couples TRBV7-9 to TRBJ1-2; 8 nucleotides agree with TRBD1. Germline V CDR1 and CDR2: SEHNR, FQNEAQ (reference sequence). This CDR3 region has 14 residues. V trimming: 5 bases; J trimming: 3 bases; junction bases outside the gene matches: 5.

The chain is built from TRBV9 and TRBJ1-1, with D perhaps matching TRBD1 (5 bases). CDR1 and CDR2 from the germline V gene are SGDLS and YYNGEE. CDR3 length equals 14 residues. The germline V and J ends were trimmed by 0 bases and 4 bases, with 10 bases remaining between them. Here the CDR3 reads CASSVGGGTTEAFF. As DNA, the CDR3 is TGTGCCAGCAGCGTAGGCGGGGGGACCACTGAAGCTTTCTTT. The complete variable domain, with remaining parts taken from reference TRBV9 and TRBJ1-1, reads DSGVTQTPKHLITATGQRVTLRCSPRSGDLSVYWYQQSLDQGLQFLIQYYNGEERAKGNILERFSAQQFPDLHSELNLSSLELGDSALYFCASSVGGGTTEAFFGQGTRLTVV.

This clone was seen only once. The CDR3 protein is CAWSPVTSGYNEQFF. The CDR3, as DNA: TGTGCCTGGTCCCCGGTGACTAGCGGTTACAATGAGCAGTTCTTC. The V gene is TRBV30, the J gene TRBJ2-1; TRBD2 aligns across 9 bases. V gave up 5 bases and J gave up 4 bases; unmatched junction bases: 9. The CDR3 has 15 amino acids. Looked up from germline, CDR1 is GTSNPN and CDR2 is SVGIG (reference sequence).

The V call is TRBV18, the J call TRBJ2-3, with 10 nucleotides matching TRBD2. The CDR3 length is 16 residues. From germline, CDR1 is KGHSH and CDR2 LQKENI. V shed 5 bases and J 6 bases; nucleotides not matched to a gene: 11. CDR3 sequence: CASSVLPSGRDDTQYF. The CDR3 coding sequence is TGTGCCAGCTCAGTCCTTCCCAGCGGGAGGGACGATACGCAGTATTTT.

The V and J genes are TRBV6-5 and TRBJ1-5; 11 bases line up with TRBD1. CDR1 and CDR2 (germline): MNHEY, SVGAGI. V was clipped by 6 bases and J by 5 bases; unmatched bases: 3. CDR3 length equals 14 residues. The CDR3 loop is CASSGQGADQPQHF. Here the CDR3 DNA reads TGTGCCAGCAGCGGACAGGGGGCGGATCAGCCCCAGCATTTT.

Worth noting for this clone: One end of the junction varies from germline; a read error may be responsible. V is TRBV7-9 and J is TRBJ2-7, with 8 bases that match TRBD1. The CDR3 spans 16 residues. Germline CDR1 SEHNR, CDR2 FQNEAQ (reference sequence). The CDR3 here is CASSVGTGESLYVQYF. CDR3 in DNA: TGTGCCAGCAGCGTTGGGACAGGCGAATCACTCTACGTGCAGTACTTC. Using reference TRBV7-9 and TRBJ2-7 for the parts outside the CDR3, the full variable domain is DTGVSQNPRHKITKRGQNVTFRCDPISEHNRLYWYRQTLGQGPEFLTYFQNEAQLEKSRLLSDRFSAERPKGSFSTLEIQRTEQGDSAMYLCASSVGTGESLYVQYFGPGTRLTVT.

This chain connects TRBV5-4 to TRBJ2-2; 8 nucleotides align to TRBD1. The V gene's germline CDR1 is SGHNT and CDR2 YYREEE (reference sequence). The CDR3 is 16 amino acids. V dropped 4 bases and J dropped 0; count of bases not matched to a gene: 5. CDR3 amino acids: CASSPPDRANTGELFF. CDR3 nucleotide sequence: TGTGCCAGCAGCCCGCCGGACAGGGCGAACACCGGGGAGCTGTTTTTT.

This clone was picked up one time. The CDR3 sequence: CASSWPKTGTGGEKLFF. CDR3 nucleotides: TGCGCCAGCAGCTGGCCTAAAACCGGGACAGGGGGCGAAAAACTGTTTTTT. The chain is built from TRBV5-1 and TRBJ1-4, with 12 bases matching TRBD1. CDR3 size: 17 residues. The V gene end was trimmed by 3 bases and the J gene end by 8 bases; junction bases not matched to a gene: 11. From germline, CDR1 is SGHRS and CDR2 YFSETQ.

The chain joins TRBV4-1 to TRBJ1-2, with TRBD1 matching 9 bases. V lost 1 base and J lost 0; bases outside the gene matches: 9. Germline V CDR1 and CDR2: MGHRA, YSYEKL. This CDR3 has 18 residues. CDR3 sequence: CASSQVRDRVPTNYGYTF. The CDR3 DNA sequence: TGCGCCAGCAGCCAAGTTCGGGACAGGGTACCTACTAACTATGGCTACACCTTC.

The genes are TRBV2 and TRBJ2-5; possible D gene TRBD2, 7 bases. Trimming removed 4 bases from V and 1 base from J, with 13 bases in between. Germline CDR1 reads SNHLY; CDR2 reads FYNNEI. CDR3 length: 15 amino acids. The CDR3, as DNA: TGTGCCAGCAGTGGAGGGGGGGAGAGCCAAGAGACCCAGTACTTC. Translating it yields CASSGGGESQETQYF.

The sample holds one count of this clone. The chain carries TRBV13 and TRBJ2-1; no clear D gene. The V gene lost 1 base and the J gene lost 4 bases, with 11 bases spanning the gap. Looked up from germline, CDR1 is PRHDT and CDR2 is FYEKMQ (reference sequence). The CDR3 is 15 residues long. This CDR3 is CASSLDSEEYNEQFF. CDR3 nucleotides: TGTGCCAGCAGCTTAGACAGTGAAGAATACAATGAGCAGTTCTTC.

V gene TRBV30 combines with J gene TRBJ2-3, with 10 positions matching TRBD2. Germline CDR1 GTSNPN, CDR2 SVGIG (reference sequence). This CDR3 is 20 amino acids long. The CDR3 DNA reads TGTGCTTATAAGCTTTATCTCGCCCCACACAGCGGGAGGGCAACAGATACGCAGTATTTT. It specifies CAYKLYLAPHSGRATDTQYF.

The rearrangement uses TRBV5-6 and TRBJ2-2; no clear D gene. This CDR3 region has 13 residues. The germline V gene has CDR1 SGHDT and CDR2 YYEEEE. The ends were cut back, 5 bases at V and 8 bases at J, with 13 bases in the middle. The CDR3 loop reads CASRRTIEGELFF. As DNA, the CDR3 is TGTGCCAGCAGACGAACAATCGAAGGGGAGCTGTTTTTT.

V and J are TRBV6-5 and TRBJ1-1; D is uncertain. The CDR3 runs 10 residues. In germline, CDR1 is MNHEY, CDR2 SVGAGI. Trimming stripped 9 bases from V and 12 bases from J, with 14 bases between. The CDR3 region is CARGGLPPFF. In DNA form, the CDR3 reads TGTGCCAGGGGAGGGCTCCCGCCTTTCTTT.

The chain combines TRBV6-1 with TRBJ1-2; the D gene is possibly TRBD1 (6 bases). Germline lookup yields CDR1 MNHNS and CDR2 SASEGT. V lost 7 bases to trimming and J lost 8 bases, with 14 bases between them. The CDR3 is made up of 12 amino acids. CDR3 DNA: TGTGCCAGCACCCCACAGGGAACCGGCTACACCTTC. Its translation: CASTPQGTGYTF.

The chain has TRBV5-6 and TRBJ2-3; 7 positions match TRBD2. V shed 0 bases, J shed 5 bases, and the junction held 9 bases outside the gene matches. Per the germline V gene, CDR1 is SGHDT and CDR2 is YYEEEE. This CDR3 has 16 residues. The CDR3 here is CASSLALGRHGDTQYF. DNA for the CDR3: TGTGCCAGCAGCTTGGCCCTCGGGAGGCATGGAGATACGCAGTATTTT.

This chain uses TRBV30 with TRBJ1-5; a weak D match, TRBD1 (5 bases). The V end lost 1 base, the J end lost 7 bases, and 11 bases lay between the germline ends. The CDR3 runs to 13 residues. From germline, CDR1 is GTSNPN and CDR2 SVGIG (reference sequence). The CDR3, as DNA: TGTGCCTGGAGTGCGACGACAGAACAGCCCCAGCATTTT. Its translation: CAWSATTEQPQHF.

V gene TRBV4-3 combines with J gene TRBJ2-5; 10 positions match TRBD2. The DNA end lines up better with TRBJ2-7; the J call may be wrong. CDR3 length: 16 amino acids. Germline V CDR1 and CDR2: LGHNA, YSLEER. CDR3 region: CASSHGAAGGSYEQYF. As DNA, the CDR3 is TGCGCCAGCAGCCACGGGGCAGCGGGAGGGTCCTACGAGCAGTACTTC.

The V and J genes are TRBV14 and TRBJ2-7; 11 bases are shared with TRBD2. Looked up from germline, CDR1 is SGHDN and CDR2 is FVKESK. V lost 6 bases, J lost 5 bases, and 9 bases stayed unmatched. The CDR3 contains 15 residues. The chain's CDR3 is CASSPTSGRMNEQYF. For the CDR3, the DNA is TGTGCCAGCAGTCCAACTAGCGGGAGAATGAACGAGCAGTACTTC.